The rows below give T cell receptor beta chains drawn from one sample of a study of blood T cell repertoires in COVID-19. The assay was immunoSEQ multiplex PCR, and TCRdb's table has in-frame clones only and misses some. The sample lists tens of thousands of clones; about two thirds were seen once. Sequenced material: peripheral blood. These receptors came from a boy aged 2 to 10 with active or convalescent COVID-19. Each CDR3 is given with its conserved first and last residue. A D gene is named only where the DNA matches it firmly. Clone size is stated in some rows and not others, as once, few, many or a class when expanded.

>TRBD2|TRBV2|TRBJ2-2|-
TGTGCCAGCAAACTAGCGTGGACCGGGGAGCTGTTTTTT
CASKLAWTGELFF
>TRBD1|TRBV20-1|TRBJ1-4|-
TGCAGTGCTGGTGGGGACAGGGATGAAAAACTGTTTTTT
CSAGGDRDEKLFF
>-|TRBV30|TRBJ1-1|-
TGTGCCTGGAGTGTAAATATCTTCACTGAAGCTTTCTTT
CAWSVNIFTEAFF
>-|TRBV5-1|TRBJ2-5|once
TGCGCCAGCAGCTTGGATAAAGTGGGCAGGGGGAGGAATCGGGAGACCCAGTACTTC
CASSLDKVGRGRNRETQYF
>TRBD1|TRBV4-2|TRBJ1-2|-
TGTGCCAGCAGCCAAGACTATTTAGGACAGGGGAATAATGGCTACACCTTC
CASSQDYLGQGNNGYTF
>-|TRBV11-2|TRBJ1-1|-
TGTGCCAGCAGCTGGGGACATAACACTGAAGCTTTCTTT
CASSWGHNTEAFF
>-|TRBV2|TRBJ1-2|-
TGTGCCAGCAGTTGGGGCGAGGGCTACACCTTC
CASSWGEGYTF
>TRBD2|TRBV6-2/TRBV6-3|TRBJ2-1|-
TGTGCCAGCAGTTCCCTTGGGGGGAGGGTCTACAATGAGCAGTTCTTC
CASSSLGGRVYNEQFF
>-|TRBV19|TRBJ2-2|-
TGTGCCAGTCTATCCTCCGGGGAGCTGTTTTTT
CASLSSGELFF
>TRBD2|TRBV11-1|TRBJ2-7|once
TGTGCCAGCAGCTTAGGGCTAGCGGGCAGATTGGAGCAGTACTTC
CASSLGLAGRLEQYF
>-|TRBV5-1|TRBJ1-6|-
TGCGCCAGCAGCTTGGCCGGGGGTGGAAACCGTGAACCCCTCCACTTT
CASSLAGGGNREPLHF
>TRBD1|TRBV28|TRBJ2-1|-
TGTGCCAGCAGGCCGATATCCGGGACAGGGGCCAATGAGCAGTTCTTC
CASRPISGTGANEQFF
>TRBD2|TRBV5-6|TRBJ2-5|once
TGTGCCAGCAGCTTGTTGGGCGGGGGGCAAGAGACCCAGTACTTC
CASSLLGGGQETQYF
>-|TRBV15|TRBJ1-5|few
TGTGCCACCAGCAGAGTTGGAGATCAGCCCCAGCATTTT
CATSRVGDQPQHF
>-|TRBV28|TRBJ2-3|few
TGTGCCAGCAGTTTCCTTGCCCGAACGGGACAAGTCACAGATACGCAGTATTTT
CASSFLARTGQVTDTQYF
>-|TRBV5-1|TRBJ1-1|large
TGCGCCAGCAGGGCAGGGACATTTTCGAACACTGAAGCTTTCTTT
CASRAGTFSNTEAFF
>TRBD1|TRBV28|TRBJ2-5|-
TGTGCCAGCCGCCGGACAGGGACGGAGACCCAGTACTTC
CASRRTGTETQYF
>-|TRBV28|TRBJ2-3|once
TGTGCCAGCAGTTTAAGTGGGGCAGGCACAGATACGCAGTATTTT
CASSLSGAGTDTQYF
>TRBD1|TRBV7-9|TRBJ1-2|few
TGTGCCAGCAGCTTAACCCAGGGGGCGTTTAATGGCTACACCTTC
CASSLTQGAFNGYTF
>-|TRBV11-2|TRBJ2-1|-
TGTGCCAGCAGCTCCGGGGTTTACAATGAGCAGTTCTTC
CASSSGVYNEQFF
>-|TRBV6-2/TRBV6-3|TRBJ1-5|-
TGTGCCAGCAGTTCCCCTACTCGCGGGGTGGGGAATCAGCCCCAGCATTTT
CASSSPTRGVGNQPQHF
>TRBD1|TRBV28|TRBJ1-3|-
TGTGCCAGCAGTTTTGAGGTCTCCCGGACAGGTGGAAACACCATATATTTT
CASSFEVSRTGGNTIYF
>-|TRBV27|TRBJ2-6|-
TGTGCCAGCAGGGGCCCCAGCGGGGCCAACGTCCTGACTTTC
CASRGPSGANVLTF
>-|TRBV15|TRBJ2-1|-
TGTGCCACCAGCAGGAAGCGCTTCCAGAACAATCCTAACTACAATGAGCAGTTCTTC
CATSRKRFQNNPNYNEQFF
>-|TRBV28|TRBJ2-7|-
TGTGCCAGCAGTCGCAGGGGCGAGCAGTACTTC
CASSRRGEQYF
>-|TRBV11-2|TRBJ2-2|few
TGTGCCAGCAGCTTAAGGGTTAAGGAGGGACGAGTAACCGGGGAGCTGTTTTTT
CASSLRVKEGRVTGELFF
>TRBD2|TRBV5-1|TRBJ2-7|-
TGCGCCAGCAGCATGACTAGCGGGAACTACGAGCAGTACTTC
CASSMTSGNYEQYF
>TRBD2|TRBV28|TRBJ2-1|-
TGTGCCAGCACCGGAGGACTAGCAGATTACAATGAGCAGTTCTTC
CASTGGLADYNEQFF
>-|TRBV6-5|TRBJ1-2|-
TGTGCCAGCAGTTACGCGACAGAAAACTATGGCTACACCTTC
CASSYATENYGYTF
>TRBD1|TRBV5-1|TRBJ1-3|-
TGCGCCAGCAGTACTCAGCCGGACAGGGGTGGAAACACCATATATTTT
CASSTQPDRGGNTIYF
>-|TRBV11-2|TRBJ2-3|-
TGTGCCAGCAGCTTCAGGGCAAACACAGATACGCAGTATTTT
CASSFRANTDTQYF
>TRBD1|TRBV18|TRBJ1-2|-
TGTGCCAGCTCACATGGGGACAGCCCTAACTATGGCTACACCTTC
CASSHGDSPNYGYTF
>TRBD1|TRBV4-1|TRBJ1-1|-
TGCGCCAGCAGCCAGGTTGACAGGGTGATGACTGAAGCTTTCTTT
CASSQVDRVMTEAFF
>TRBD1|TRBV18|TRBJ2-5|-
TGTGCCAGCTCACCCTCACAATTGGGACAGCAAGAGACCCAGTACTTC
CASSPSQLGQQETQYF
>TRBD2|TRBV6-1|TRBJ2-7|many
TGTGCCAGCAGTGAAGGGGCGGGAGTTAGATCCTACGAGCAGTACTTC
CASSEGAGVRSYEQYF
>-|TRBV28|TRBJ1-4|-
TGTGCCAGCAGTTTATACAGCTATGAAAAACTGTTTTTT
CASSLYSYEKLFF
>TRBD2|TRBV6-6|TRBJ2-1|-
TGTGCCAGCAGTCCTCGTCAGCCTAGCGGGGGGGCGCATGAGCAGTTCTTC
CASSPRQPSGGAHEQFF
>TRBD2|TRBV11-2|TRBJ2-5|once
TGTGCCAGCAGCTTAGGCGGGGGGGGACGGGAGACCCAGTACTTC
CASSLGGGGRETQYF
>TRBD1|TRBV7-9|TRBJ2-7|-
TGTGCCAGCAGCTCATTGGGGACAGGGCGCCGCTACGAGCAGTACTTC
CASSSLGTGRRYEQYF
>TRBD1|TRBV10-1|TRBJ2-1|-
TGCGCCAGCAGTGTGGGACAGGGGAATGAGCAGTTCTTC
CASSVGQGNEQFF
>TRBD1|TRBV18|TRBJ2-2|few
TGTGCCAGCTCACCCCGGGACAGCAACACCGGGGAGCTGTTTTTT
CASSPRDSNTGELFF
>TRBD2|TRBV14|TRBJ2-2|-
TGTGCCAGCAGCCGACGGGGAGGGAGGGGCACCGGGGAGCTGTTTTTT
CASSRRGGRGTGELFF
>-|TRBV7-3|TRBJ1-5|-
TGTGCCAGCAGCTTAATGCAGGGGACATCGTGCAATCAGCCCCAGCATTTT
CASSLMQGTSCNQPQHF
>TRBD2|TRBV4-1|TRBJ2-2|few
TGCGCCAGCAGCCAACAAACCCTAGCGGCGACGAACACCGGGGAGCTGTTTTTT
CASSQQTLAATNTGELFF
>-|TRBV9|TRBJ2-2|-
TGTGCCAGCAGCGTAGGGAGTCTTAGCACCGGGGAGCTGTTTTTT
CASSVGSLSTGELFF
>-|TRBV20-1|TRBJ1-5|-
TGCAGTGCTAGTTGGGCAGGGGGCAATCAGCCCCAGCATTTT
CSASWAGGNQPQHF
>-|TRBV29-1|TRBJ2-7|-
TGCAGCGTGAATGGCGTGGCAGGGTCGACCTACGAGCAGTACTTC
CSVNGVAGSTYEQYF
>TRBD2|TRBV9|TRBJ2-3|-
TGTGCCAGCAGCTCCCGCGGGGGGATCACAGATACGCAGTATTTT
CASSSRGGITDTQYF
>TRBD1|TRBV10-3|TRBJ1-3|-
TGTGCCATTTCCAGGGGGGATCAGGCTGGAAACACCATATATTTT
CAISRGDQAGNTIYF
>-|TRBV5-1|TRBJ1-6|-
TGCGCCAGCAGCTGGGGCTCCTACAGCCAAAATAATTCACCCCTCCACTTT
CASSWGSYSQNNSPLHF
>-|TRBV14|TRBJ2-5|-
TGTGCCAGCAGCCAAGCACGGGAAATCCAAGAGACCCAGTACTTC
CASSQAREIQETQYF
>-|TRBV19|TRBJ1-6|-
TGTGCCAGTAGTATGACAGGTGGGAATTCACCCCTCCACTTT
CASSMTGGNSPLHF
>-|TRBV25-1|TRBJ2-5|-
TGTGCCAGCAGTGAAGGACAACAAGAGACCCAGTACTTC
CASSEGQQETQYF
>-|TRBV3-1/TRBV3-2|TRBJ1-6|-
TGTGCCAGCAGCCTCAAAGAGGGCAGGAATAATTCACCCCTCCACTTT
CASSLKEGRNNSPLHF